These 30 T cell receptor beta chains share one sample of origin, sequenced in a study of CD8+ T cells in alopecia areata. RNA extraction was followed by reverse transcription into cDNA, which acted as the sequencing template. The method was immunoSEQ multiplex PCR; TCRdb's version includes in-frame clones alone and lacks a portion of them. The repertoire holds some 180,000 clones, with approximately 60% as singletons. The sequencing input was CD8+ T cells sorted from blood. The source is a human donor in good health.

The CDR3, as DNA: TGTGCCAGCAGTGAATATTGGAGGGAGGATCAGCCCCAGCATTTT. Translating gives CASSEYWREDQPQHF. The chain recombines TRBV25-1 with TRBJ1-5; D ambiguous. This CDR3 has 15 residues. V shed 0 bases and J shed 5 bases, with 11 bases lying between them. Germline CDR1 is MGHDK and CDR2 is SYGVNS.

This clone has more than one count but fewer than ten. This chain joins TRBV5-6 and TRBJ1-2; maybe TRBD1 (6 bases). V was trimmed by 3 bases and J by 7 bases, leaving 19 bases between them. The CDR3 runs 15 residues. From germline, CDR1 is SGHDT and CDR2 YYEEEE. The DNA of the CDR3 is TGTGCCAGCAGCTCGCTCGGCGGACAGCTGGGTGGCTACACCTTC. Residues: CASSSLGGQLGGYTF.

The CDR3: CASSPTGVAGELFF. CDR3 coding DNA: TGTGCCAGCAGTCCGACAGGGGTGGCCGGGGAGCTGTTTTTT. This chain uses TRBV27 with TRBJ2-2; 8 positions agree with TRBD1. The trim removed 5 bases at V and 6 bases at J, leaving 5 bases unmatched. The V gene's germline CDR1 is MNHEY and CDR2 SMNVEV (reference sequence). The CDR3 contains 14 residues.

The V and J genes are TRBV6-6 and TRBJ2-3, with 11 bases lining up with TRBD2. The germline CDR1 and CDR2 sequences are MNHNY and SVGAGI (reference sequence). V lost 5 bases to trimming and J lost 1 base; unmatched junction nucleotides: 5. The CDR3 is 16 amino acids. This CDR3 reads CASSQTSGDGTDTQYF. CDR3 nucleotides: TGTGCCAGCAGTCAGACTAGCGGGGACGGCACAGATACGCAGTATTTT.

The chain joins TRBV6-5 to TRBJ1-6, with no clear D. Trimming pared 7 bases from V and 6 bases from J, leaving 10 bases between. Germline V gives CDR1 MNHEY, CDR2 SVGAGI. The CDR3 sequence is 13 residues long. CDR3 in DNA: TGTGCCAGCACCTCAACCCCTAATTCACCCCTCCACTTT. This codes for CASTSTPNSPLHF.

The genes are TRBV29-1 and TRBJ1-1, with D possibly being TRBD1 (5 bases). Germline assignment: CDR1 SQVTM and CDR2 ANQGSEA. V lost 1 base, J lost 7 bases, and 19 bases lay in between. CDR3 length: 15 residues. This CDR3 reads CSVEGIGREANEAFF. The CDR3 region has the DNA TGCAGCGTTGAAGGGATTGGCAGGGAAGCGAATGAAGCTTTCTTT.

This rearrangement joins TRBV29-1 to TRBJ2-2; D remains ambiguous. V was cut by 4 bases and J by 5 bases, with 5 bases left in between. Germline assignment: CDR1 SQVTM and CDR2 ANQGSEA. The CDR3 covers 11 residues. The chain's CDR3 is CSVVYTGELFF. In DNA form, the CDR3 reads TGCAGCGTTGTGTATACCGGGGAGCTGTTTTTT.

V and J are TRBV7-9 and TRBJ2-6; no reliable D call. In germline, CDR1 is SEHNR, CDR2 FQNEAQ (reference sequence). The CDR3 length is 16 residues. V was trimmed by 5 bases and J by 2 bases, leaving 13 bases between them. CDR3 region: CASSPDHGAGANVLTF. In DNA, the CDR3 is TGTGCCAGCAGCCCCGACCACGGCGCTGGGGCCAACGTCCTGACTTTC. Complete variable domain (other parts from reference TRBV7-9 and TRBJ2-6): DTGVSQNPRHKITKRGQNVTFRCDPISEHNRLYWYRQTLGQGPEFLTYFQNEAQLEKSRLLSDRFSAERPKGSFSTLEIQRTEQGDSAMYLCASSPDHGAGANVLTFGAGSRLTVL.

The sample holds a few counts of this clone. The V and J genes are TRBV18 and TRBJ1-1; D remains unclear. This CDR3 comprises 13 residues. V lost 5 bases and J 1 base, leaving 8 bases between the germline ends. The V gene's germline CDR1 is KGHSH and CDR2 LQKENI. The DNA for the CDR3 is TGTGCCAGCTCATGGTCACCGAACACTGAAGCTTTCTTT. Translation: CASSWSPNTEAFF.

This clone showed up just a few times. The CDR3 DNA is TGTGCCAGCAGCCTCGGTGTGGGAGAAGAGACCCAGTACTTC. Its protein product is CASSLGVGEETQYF. The chain is built from TRBV7-2 and TRBJ2-5, with D possibly matching TRBD2 (5 bases). The CDR3 totals 14 residues. Between the trimmed V and J ends, which lost 5 bases and 3 bases, there was a span of 13 bases. Germline V gives CDR1 SGHTA, CDR2 FQGNSA.

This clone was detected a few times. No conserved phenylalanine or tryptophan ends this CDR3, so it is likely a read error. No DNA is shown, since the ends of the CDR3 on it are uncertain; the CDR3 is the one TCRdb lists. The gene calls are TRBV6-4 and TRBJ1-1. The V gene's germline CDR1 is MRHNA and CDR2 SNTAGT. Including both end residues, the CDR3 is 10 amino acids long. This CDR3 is CASRTLAGIK.

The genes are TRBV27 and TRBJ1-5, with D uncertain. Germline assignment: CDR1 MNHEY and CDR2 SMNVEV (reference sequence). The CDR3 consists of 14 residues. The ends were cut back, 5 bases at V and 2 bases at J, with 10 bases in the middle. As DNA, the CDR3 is TGTGCCAGCAGTCCGATGTGGGGCAATCAGCCCCAGCATTTT. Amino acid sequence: CASSPMWGNQPQHF.

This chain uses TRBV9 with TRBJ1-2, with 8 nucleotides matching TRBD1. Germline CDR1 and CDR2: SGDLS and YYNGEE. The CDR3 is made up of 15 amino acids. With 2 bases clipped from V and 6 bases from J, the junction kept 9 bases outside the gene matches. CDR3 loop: CASSVTGGRVDGYTF. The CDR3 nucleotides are TGTGCCAGCAGCGTTACAGGGGGAAGAGTTGATGGCTACACCTTC.

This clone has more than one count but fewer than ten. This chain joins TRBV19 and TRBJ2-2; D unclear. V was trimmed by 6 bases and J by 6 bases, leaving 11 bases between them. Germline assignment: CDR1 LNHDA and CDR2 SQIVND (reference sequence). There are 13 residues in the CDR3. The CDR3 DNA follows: TGTGCCAGTAGCCTCACGGAAGCCGGGGAGCTGTTTTTT. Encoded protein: CASSLTEAGELFF. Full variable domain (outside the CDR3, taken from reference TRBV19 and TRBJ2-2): DGGITQSPKYLFRKEGQNVTLSCEQNLNHDAMYWYRQDPGQGLRLIYYSQIVNDFQKGDIAEGYSVSREKKESFPLTVTSAQKNPTAFYLCASSLTEAGELFFGEGSRLTVL.

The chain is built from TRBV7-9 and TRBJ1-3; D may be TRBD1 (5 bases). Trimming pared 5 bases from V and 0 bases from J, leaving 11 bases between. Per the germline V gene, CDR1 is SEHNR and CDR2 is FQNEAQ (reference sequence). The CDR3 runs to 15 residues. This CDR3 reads CASSLVGDSGNTIYF. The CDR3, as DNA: TGTGCCAGCAGCCTAGTGGGGGACTCTGGAAACACCATATATTTT.

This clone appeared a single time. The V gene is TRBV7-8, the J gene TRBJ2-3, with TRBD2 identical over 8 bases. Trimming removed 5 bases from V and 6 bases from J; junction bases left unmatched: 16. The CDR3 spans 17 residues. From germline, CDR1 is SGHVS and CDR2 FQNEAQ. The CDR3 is CASSRLNRGGPMDTQYF. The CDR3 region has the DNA TGTGCCAGCAGCCGACTCAACCGGGGGGGGCCTATGGATACGCAGTATTTT.

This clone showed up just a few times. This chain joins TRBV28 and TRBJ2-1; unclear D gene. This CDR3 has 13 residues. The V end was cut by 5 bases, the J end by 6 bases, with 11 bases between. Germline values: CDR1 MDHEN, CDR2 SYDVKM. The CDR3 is CASSTGTRNEQFF. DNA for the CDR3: TGTGCCAGCAGTACCGGCACGCGCAATGAGCAGTTCTTC.

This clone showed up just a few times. CDR3 protein: CASSQDGNTEAFF. In DNA form, the CDR3 reads TGCGCCAGCAGCCAAGACGGTAACACTGAAGCTTTCTTT. This chain connects TRBV4-1 to TRBJ1-1; D is unresolved. The germline gives CDR1 MGHRA, CDR2 YSYEKL. V lost 0 bases and J lost 2, with 4 bases in between. The CDR3 spans 13 residues.

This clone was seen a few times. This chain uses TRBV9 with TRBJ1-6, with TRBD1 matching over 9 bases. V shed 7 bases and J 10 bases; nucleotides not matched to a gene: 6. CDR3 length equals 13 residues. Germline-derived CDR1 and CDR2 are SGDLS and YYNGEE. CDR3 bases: TGTGCCAGCGGATTAGGACAGGGGTCACCCCTCCACTTT. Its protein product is CASGLGQGSPLHF.

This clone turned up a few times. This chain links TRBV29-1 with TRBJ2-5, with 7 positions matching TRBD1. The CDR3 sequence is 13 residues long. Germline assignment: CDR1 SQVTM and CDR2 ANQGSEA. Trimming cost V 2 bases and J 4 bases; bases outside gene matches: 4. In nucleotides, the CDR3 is TGCAGCGTTGAACGGGACAGCCTAGAGACCCAGTACTTC. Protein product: CSVERDSLETQYF.

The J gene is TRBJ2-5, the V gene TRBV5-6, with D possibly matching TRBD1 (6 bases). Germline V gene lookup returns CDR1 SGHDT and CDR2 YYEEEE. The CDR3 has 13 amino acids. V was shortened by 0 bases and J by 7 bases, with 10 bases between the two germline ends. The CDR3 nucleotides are TGTGCCAGCAGCTTGGTCAGGGGTTCGACCCAGTACTTC. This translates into CASSLVRGSTQYF.

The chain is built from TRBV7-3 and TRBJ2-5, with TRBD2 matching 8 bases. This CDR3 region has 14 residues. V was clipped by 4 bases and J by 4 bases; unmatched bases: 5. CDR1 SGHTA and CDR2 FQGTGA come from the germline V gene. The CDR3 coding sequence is TGTGCCAGCAGCTCCGGGGGGGCCCTAGAGACCCAGTACTTC. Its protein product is CASSSGGALETQYF.

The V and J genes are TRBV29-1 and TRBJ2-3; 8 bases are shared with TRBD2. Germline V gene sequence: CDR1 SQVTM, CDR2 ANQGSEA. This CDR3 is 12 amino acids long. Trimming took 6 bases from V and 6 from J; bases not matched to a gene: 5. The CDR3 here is CSVPGGGDTQYF. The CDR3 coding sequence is TGCAGCGTACCCGGGGGGGGCGATACGCAGTATTTT.

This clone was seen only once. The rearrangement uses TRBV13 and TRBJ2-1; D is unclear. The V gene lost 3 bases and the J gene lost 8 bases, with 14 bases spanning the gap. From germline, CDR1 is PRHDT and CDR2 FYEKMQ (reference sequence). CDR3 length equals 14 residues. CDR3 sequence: CASSLGRRIDEQFF. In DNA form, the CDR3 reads TGTGCCAGCAGCTTGGGTAGAAGGATCGATGAGCAGTTCTTC. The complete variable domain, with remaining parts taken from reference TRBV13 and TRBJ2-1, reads AAGVIQSPRHLIKEKRETATLKCYPIPRHDTVYWYQQGPGQDPQFLISFYEKMQSDKGSIPDRFSAQQFSDYHSELNMSSLELGDSALYFCASSLGRRIDEQFFGPGTRLTVL.

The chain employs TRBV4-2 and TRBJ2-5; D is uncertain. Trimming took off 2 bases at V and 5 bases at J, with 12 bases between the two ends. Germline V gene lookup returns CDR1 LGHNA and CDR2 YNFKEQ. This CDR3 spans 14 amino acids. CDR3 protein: CASSQSLVSETQYF. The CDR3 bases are TGTGCCAGCAGCCAATCTCTAGTGTCTGAGACCCAGTACTTC.

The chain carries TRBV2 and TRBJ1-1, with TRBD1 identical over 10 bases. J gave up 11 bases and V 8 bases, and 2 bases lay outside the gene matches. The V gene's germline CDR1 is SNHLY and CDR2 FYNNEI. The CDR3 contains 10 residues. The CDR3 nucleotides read TGTGCCAGCGACAGGGGGCTCGCTTTCTTT. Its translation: CASDRGLAFF. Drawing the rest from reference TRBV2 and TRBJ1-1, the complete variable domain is EPEVTQTPSHQVTQMGQEVILRCVPISNHLYFYWYRQILGQKVEFLVSFYNNEISEKSEIFDDQFSVERPDGSNFTLKIRSTKLEDSAMYFCASDRGLAFFGQGTRLTVV.

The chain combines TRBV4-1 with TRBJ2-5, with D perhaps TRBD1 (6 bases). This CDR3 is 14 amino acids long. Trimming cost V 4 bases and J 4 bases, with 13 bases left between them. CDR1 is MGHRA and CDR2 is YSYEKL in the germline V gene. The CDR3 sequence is CASSPQGGGETQYF. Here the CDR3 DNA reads TGCGCCAGCAGCCCACAGGGCGGAGGAGAGACCCAGTACTTC.

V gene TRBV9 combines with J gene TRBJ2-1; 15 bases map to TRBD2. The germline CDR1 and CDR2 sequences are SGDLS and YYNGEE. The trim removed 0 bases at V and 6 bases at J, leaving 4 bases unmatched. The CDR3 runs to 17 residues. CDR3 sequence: CASSVGTSGGAINEQFF. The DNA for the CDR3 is TGTGCCAGCAGCGTAGGGACTAGCGGGGGGGCAATCAATGAGCAGTTCTTC.

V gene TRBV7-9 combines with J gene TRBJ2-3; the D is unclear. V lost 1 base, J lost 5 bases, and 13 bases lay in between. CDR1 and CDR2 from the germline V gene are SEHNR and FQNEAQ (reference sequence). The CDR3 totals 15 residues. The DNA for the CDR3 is TGTGCCAGCAGCTTAGAAGGAAAGCTCGGAGATACGCAGTATTTT. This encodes CASSLEGKLGDTQYF.

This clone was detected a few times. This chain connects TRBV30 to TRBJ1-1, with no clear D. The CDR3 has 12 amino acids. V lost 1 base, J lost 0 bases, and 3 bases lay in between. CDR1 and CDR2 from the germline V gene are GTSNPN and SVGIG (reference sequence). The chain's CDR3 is CAWSDMNTEAFF. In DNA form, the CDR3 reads TGTGCCTGGAGTGACATGAACACTGAAGCTTTCTTT.